This T cell receptor (beta chain) originates from a study of cytomegalovirus exposure and HLA in healthy donors (dated by TCRdb to between 2016 and 2019). Looking at the study overall: An earlier analysis of about 560 of the donors reported about 300 Gb of sequence data and 117 million unique TCR beta sequences obtained from about 180 million T cells. Roughly 300 gigabases of sequencing data and approximately 93 million unique TCR sequences were included in an early release covering over 600 HLA-typed donors. Among the roughly 400 genotyped donors, around 81% belonged to the genetic ancestry cluster associated with self-reported Caucasian donors. The study aimed to test whether cataloging public T cell receptors could reveal signatures of past pathogen exposure. The T cell repertoires of some 700 subjects were profiled by immunosequencing and related to cytomegalovirus serostatus. A separate validation cohort of roughly 130 different subjects was used in addition to the approximately 610-subject first cohort. The study combined high-throughput TCR immunosequencing, statistical association of individual TCRs with disease status, and machine learning to predict cytomegalovirus infection status. In a later analysis, previously published TCR beta repertoires from more than 500 donors were re-analyzed and high-resolution HLA genotyping was added so that TCR occurrence patterns could be studied. The later analysis used no new phenotypic data to find candidate immune exposures, relying instead on TCR beta sequences and their occurrence across donors. To decide whether each TCR beta V gene segment behaved as functional or pseudogenic, an earlier analysis of 587 of the donors relied on high-throughput TCR beta sequencing. Donor age, sex, ethnicity and CMV serostatus were compiled together with the repertoire data. A later genetic analysis took genome-wide SNP genotypes for about 55% of the 666 donors and used that subset as a discovery cohort. All discovery cohort repertoires had been generated using a single sequencing platform. Both class I and class II loci were covered by HLA typing, at four-digit resolution. The number of donors typed differed by locus, with roughly 620-640 for A, B, C, DRB1 and DQB1, roughly 550 for DQA1, 606 for DPA1, and around 460 for DPB1. Roughly 5 DR-DQ haplotypes were handled as single units for association and clustering because linkage in the cohort was strong. Across 300 to 500 genotyped donors of the cohort, an average of about 240,000 unique TCR beta nucleotide sequences per donor were sequenced, and roughly 18% of those sequences were non-productive. What the authors observed across the whole study: In a later analysis, TCR association rates were found to vary across HLA loci, with the most associated TCRs seen for DRB1 alleles and the fewest for HLA-C alleles. This cohort had only TCR beta chains sequenced, and the lack of alpha or paired-chain data limited which features could be detected. The study listed 164 TCR beta chains as associated with cytomegalovirus. The classifier was reported to diagnose cytomegalovirus status with high specificity and sensitivity in both the original and validation cohorts. Several of the top co-occurrence clusters appeared to be linked to parvovirus B19, influenza, CMV and Epstein-Barr virus, according to a later analysis. Correlated functional status among segregating V segments might reflect linkage disequilibrium, but an unknown experimental factor could not be ruled out. At a false discovery rate of 0.05, a later analysis linked under 20,000 TCR beta sequences to specific HLA alleles. Because HLA typing was missing for some donors at each locus, association tests included only the typed subset. In an earlier analysis of over 550 of the donors, most TCR beta V segments were observed in productive rearrangements about 87% or about 30% of the time, broadly matching IMGT annotations. According to a later analysis, most CMV-associated TCR beta chains appeared to be HLA-restricted, and the HLA associations seemed to be driven largely by CMV exposure. Compared with equally common non-associated chains, HLA-associated TCR beta chains in a later analysis were more clonally expanded and had lower generation probabilities. Strong co-occurrence of HLA alleles, especially DR and DQ, made assigning TCR associations to individual alleles difficult. Across donors, most TCR sequences were observed very rarely, whereas some public TCRs were present in many individuals. Sequencing depth was assumed to be roughly uniform across donors in the presence/absence analyses, though that assumption may not hold. In vitro tests confirmed that a few of the cytomegalovirus-associated TCR beta chains recognize cytomegalovirus antigens. A cluster of highly shared sequence variants was judged likely to be a technical artifact of the sequencing pipeline. For the cohort, immune exposure information was limited to CMV serostatus. The authors suggested that the approach could potentially be extended to other disease states and immunological phenotypes. Compared with the approximately 700-donor mean, donors in an Asian-associated ancestry cluster had fewer N-insertions in productive TCRs, according to a later genetic analysis. A further reported finding was that TCR beta sequences accurately predicted the HLA-A and HLA-B alleles for most subjects in the first cohort. The earlier analysis of about 600 of the donors excluded around 17 rarely observed V segments, including chromosome 9 orphons, because counts were too low. In a later genetic analysis, a missense DCLRE1C variant was associated with V-gene and J-gene trimming of TCR beta chains, and the association was replicated in an independent cohort.

The cohort was made up of around 720 healthy bone marrow donors. Cohort members were all nominally healthy when sampled, although unrecorded immune exposures were likely present. The donor tested CMV seropositive, placing the donor among the 290 or so seropositive members of the cohort. Every donor gave a peripheral blood sample, and the peripheral blood mononuclear cells from that sample were used for TCR beta sequencing. The Qiagen DNeasy Blood Extraction Kit was used to extract genomic DNA from the blood cell samples. The method was the immunoSEQ multiplex PCR assay. A mixture of 60 forward primers for TCR Vbeta segments and 13 reverse primers for TCR Jbeta segments was used in the multiplex PCR. Amplification of the CDR3 region of rearranged TCR beta genes was performed with a multiplex PCR assay on genomic DNA. The amplified TCR beta libraries were sequenced on the Illumina HiSeq System as 87-base-pair reads. Per the original workflow: In a later analysis, tens of millions of unique TCR beta chains were counted across the 690 or so repertoires, and about 10 million of these chains were shared by at least two donors. To remove PCR and sequencing errors, raw reads were error-corrected and collapsed into unique sequences using a nearest-neighbor algorithm that merged closely related sequences. Alignment of CDR3 sequences to IMGT reference sequences was used to assign V, D and J gene segments. For a sequence to be retained, a match of at least six nucleotides to both a V gene segment and a J gene segment was required. A rearrangement counted as productive if the CDR3 had no stop codons and remained in frame with V and J, and every other rearrangement counted as non-productive. Following IMGT convention, CDR3 was defined as the stretch from the second conserved V-encoded cysteine up to the conserved J-encoded phenylalanine. In an earlier analysis of around 640 of the donors, sequences lacking an unambiguous match to a single V gene segment were excluded. An earlier analysis of under 750 of the donors called V segments functional above 56.7% productive rearrangements and segregating when the between-donor standard deviation exceeded 5%. A statistical classification framework was built to diagnose cytomegalovirus status from the catalog of TCR beta chain sequences. V and J gene assignment, in a later analysis, came from comparing TCR nucleotide sequences with IMGT/GENE-DB human TR gene sequences. Using the TCRdist pipeline, a later analysis assigned CDR3 sequences along with most-parsimonious VDJ recombination scenarios. A later analysis defined each TCR beta chain by its CDR3 amino acid sequence plus V-gene family, and excluded reads lacking a unique V-gene family. In a later analysis, 450 to 600 highly shared, low-generation-probability nucleotide sequences were removed to address suspected cross-contamination and a sequencing artifact. In a later analysis, a clonal expansion index was calculated for each public chain from normalized within-repertoire ranks of inferred template counts. In a later analysis, generation probabilities were computed using a VDJ recombination model fitted to out-of-frame rearrangements, and the results were checked against IGoR. A later analysis scored TCR-TCR, TCR-HLA and TCR-CMV co-occurrence with hypergeometric tests, applying a repertoire-size bias correction to TCR pairs. False discovery rates were estimated in a later analysis by permuting HLA or CMV assignments 20 times. In a later analysis, co-occurring TCRs were grouped using DBSCAN, with TCRdist sequence similarity added in when clustering inside HLA-allele-positive subsets. Repertoires with fewer than 30,000 or more than 120,000 public chains were left out of co-occurrence clustering, as were five repertoires with anomalous nucleotide sharing. As stored in TCRdb, this immuneACCESS dataset retains in-frame rearrangements with V and J assigned. A fraction of the clones does not appear; measured against another copy, unresolved V genes explain less than half of the discrepancy, and the remainder lacks a known reason. From that table come the V and J calls and clone size; the DNA was used to work out D and trimming. The sample profile shows roughly 160,000 clones; 80% to 90% of them were found once. The leading ten clones occupy about a tenth of the sample.

For this clone: The antigen it binds to is not known. Nothing much larger sits one base from this clone, and base qualities are not available.

Sequenced sample: PBMCs. The receptor comes from a man between 18 and 29 years old in good health and CMV-seropositive.

The DNA sequence follows: TGTGCCAGCAGTCCTACGATTTCCTACGAGCAGTACTTC. The translation is CASSPTISYEQYF. Rearrangement joined TRBV28 to TRBJ2-7; there is no confident call for the D gene. CDR1 and CDR2 are drawn from the germline V gene: MDHEN, SYDVKM. V gives up 5 bases and J gives up 1 base, and the segment between their germline ends measures 9 bases. The CDR3, from cysteine to phenylalanine, totals 13 residues. Of the read, only the CDR3 DNA is kept; its 39 bases are in frame from base 1.